These 29 T cell receptor beta chains were all obtained from the same sample, sequenced in a study of T-cell memory formation after mild COVID-19. TCRdb recomputed calls from the 5' RACE reads with MiXCR, one row per CDR3 protein. The sample lists some 68,000 distinct CDR3 sequences, over 15% occurring once. The specimen sequenced was PBMCs or a T cell subset sorted from them (not recorded which). The receptors shown here come from an adult woman who had mild COVID-19 (a few samples of this study predate the infection). Cell type and time point are not known.

This clonotype has only a few counts. This chain uses TRBV7-9 with TRBJ2-3; 10 nucleotides match TRBD1. The V and J ends lost 3 bases and 2 bases, in that order; junction bases with no gene match: 2. Germline CDR1 SEHNR, CDR2 FQNEAQ (reference sequence). The CDR3 extends over 15 amino acids. CDR3 nucleotides: TGTGCCAGCAGCTTGGGACAGGGGTTCACAGATACGCAGTATTTT. Protein: CASSLGQGFTDTQYF.

The genes are TRBV29-1 and TRBJ2-7; a possible D gene is TRBD1 (5 bases). The germline CDR1 and CDR2 sequences are SQVTM and ANQGSEA. V lost 0 bases and J lost 4, with 13 bases in between. The CDR3 has 14 residues. In DNA, the CDR3 is TGCAGCGTTGAAGACCCAACAGGAAATTACGAGCAGTACTTC. Protein product: CSVEDPTGNYEQYF.

In this sample, this clonotype turned up many times. V usage is TRBV9 and J usage is TRBJ2-5, with TRBD2 matching over 8 bases. With V trimmed by 1 base and J by 2 bases, 1 base remained unmatched. Per germline, CDR1 SGDLS and CDR2 YYNGEE. CDR3 length: 14 residues. Written as DNA, the CDR3 is TGTGCCAGCAGCGTATTAGCGGGACAAGAGACCCAGTACTTC. This gives the protein CASSVLAGQETQYF.

The J gene is TRBJ2-5, the V gene TRBV19; no firm D call. Trimming cost V 5 bases and J 1 base, with 14 bases left between them. CDR1 is LNHDA, CDR2 SQIVND, per germline (reference sequence). The CDR3 is 15 residues long. CDR3: CASSVLVQSQETQYF. CDR3 bases: TGTGCCAGTAGTGTTTTAGTCCAGAGCCAAGAGACCCAGTACTTC.

The V and J genes are TRBV6-5 and TRBJ2-5; 14 bases map to TRBD2. The V gene's germline CDR1 is MNHEY and CDR2 SVGAGI. V lost 7 bases and J lost 4; bases outside the gene matches: 5. This CDR3 spans 15 amino acids. CDR3 coding DNA: TGTGCCAGCACCGGACTAGCGGGAGGAAGAGAGACCCAGTACTTC. Translating it yields CASTGLAGGRETQYF.

The V call is TRBV30, the J call TRBJ2-1; D uncertain. The germline gives CDR1 GTSNPN, CDR2 SVGIG (reference sequence). Trimming shortened V by 0 bases and J by 8 bases, and 8 bases separated the two germline ends. The CDR3 is made up of 12 amino acids. The CDR3 sequence is CAWSVGPHEQFF. CDR3 coding DNA: TGTGCCTGGAGTGTCGGACCCCATGAGCAGTTCTTC.

This clonotype has a handful of counts. The CDR3 carries no conserved terminal phenylalanine or tryptophan, so it likely arises from a read error. The DNA is left out, because the CDR3 cannot be placed on it with certainty; the CDR3 is given as TCRdb lists it. This rearrangement joins TRBV12-3 or TRBV12-4 to TRBJ2-1; the listed D gene, TRBD1, was not tested against the DNA. The CDR3 comprises 8 residues, both ends counted. This CDR3 reads CASRPRGS.

The genes are TRBV19 and TRBJ1-2; D not certain. Looked up from germline, CDR1 is LNHDA and CDR2 is SQIVND (reference sequence). V was shortened by 7 bases and J by 4 bases, with 10 bases between the two germline ends. The CDR3 covers 12 residues. The CDR3 sequence is CASTSGAYGYTF. The CDR3, as DNA: TGTGCCAGTACATCGGGCGCCTATGGCTACACCTTC. Variable domain in full (rest from reference TRBV19 and TRBJ1-2): DGGITQSPKYLFRKEGQNVTLSCEQNLNHDAMYWYRQDPGQGLRLIYYSQIVNDFQKGDIAEGYSVSREKKESFPLTVTSAQKNPTAFYLCASTSGAYGYTFGSGTRLTVV.

The genes are TRBV29-1 and TRBJ2-3, with 12 bases lining up with TRBD2. Germline V gives CDR1 SQVTM, CDR2 ANQGSEA. The V segment lost 4 bases and the J segment 2 bases; nucleotides outside the gene matches: 1. The CDR3 spans 14 residues. The CDR3 sequence: CSVGTSGTTDTQYF. CDR3 sequence (DNA): TGCAGCGTTGGGACTAGCGGGACCACAGATACGCAGTATTTT.

This chain links TRBV28 with TRBJ1-4, with a possible D match to TRBD1 (6 bases). Trimming removed 4 bases at V and 1 base at J, with 13 bases between. This CDR3 contains 16 residues. Germline-derived CDR1 and CDR2 are MDHEN and SYDVKM. The CDR3 reads CASSSPDRRTNEKLFF. CDR3 DNA: TGTGCCAGCAGTTCCCCTGACAGGCGAACTAATGAAAAACTGTTTTTT. Complete variable domain (other parts from reference TRBV28 and TRBJ1-4): DVKVTQSSRYLVKRTGEKVFLECVQDMDHENMFWYRQDPGLGLRLIYFSYDVKMKEKGDIPEGYSVSREKKERFSLILESASTNQTSMYLCASSSPDRRTNEKLFFGSGTQLSVL.

V is TRBV10-3 and J is TRBJ2-5; a possible D gene is TRBD1 (5 bases). The CDR3 is made up of 14 amino acids. With 3 bases removed from V and 1 base from J, the gap between germline ends came to 9 bases. Germline V gene lookup returns CDR1 ENHRY and CDR2 SYGVKD. The CDR3 spells CAISETTAQETQYF. In nucleotides, the CDR3 is TGTGCCATCAGTGAAACGACAGCCCAAGAGACCCAGTACTTC.

This clonotype has just a few counts. V gene TRBV24-1 combines with J gene TRBJ2-5; maybe TRBD2 (5 bases). Germline V lookup: CDR1 KGHDR, CDR2 SFDVKD. The CDR3 extends over 13 amino acids. Trimming took 0 bases from V and 5 from J, leaving 6 bases between them. The CDR3 region has the DNA TGTGCCACCAGTGATTTGCCGGGGGAGACCCAGTACTTC. As protein: CATSDLPGETQYF.

This CDR3 is CASSQDPSRWDNEQFF. Here the CDR3 DNA reads TGCGCCAGCAGCCAAGATCCGAGTAGGTGGGACAATGAGCAGTTCTTC. The V call is TRBV4-3, the J call TRBJ2-1; no clear D. Trimming pared 0 bases from V and 5 bases from J, leaving 14 bases between. In germline, CDR1 is LGHNA, CDR2 YSLEER. The CDR3 consists of 16 residues.

This clonotype was picked up a small number of times. The rearrangement joins TRBV13 to TRBJ2-1; the D is unclear. Germline values: CDR1 PRHDT, CDR2 FYEKMQ (reference sequence). V lost 1 base, J lost 6 bases, and 10 bases lay in between. The CDR3 covers 14 residues. CDR3 in DNA: TGTGCCAGCAGCTTAGTCAATACAGCCAATGAGCAGTTCTTC. Amino acids: CASSLVNTANEQFF.

This clonotype was seen only a few times. The chain joins TRBV7-8 to TRBJ2-7; possible D gene TRBD1, 5 bases. Trimming took 0 bases from V and 5 from J, leaving 14 bases between them. The CDR3 covers 15 residues. CDR1 SGHVS and CDR2 FQNEAQ come from the germline V gene. DNA of the CDR3: TGTGCCAGCAGCTTAGCGGCAGGGATCAGCAACGAGCAGTACTTC. This encodes CASSLAAGISNEQYF.

The genes are TRBV20-1 and TRBJ1-1; D is undetermined. V lost 6 bases and J lost 2, with 10 bases in between. Germline CDR1 DFQATT, CDR2 SNEGSKA (reference sequence). The CDR3 totals 12 residues. The CDR3: CSAETANTEAFF. As DNA, the CDR3 is TGCAGTGCCGAGACCGCTAACACTGAAGCTTTCTTT.

The CDR3: CASSYDWGPNQPQHF. The CDR3 bases are TGTGCCAGCAGTTACGATTGGGGTCCCAATCAGCCCCAGCATTTT. The rearrangement joins TRBV6-2 or TRBV6-3 to TRBJ1-5, with D uncertain. This CDR3 comprises 15 residues. Trimming cost V 2 bases and J 3 bases, with 11 bases left between them. CDR1 is MNHEY, CDR2 SVGEGT, per germline.

This clonotype has more than one count but fewer than ten. The CDR3, as DNA: TGCGCCAGCAGTGAGCCGAGGGAAGCCCAGCATTTT. Amino acid sequence: CASSEPREAQHF. This chain joins TRBV10-2 and TRBJ1-5; D not certain. This CDR3 region has 12 residues. The V and J ends lost 2 bases and 11 bases respectively, with 10 bases between them. CDR1 WSHSY and CDR2 SAAADI come from the germline V gene.

V is TRBV7-6 and J is TRBJ2-7, with a possible D match to TRBD2 (5 bases). The V end lost 1 base, the J end lost 0 bases, and 13 bases lay between the germline ends. Per germline, CDR1 SGHVS and CDR2 FNYEAQ. CDR3 length equals 16 residues. The CDR3 is CASSLEREPYSYEQYF. As DNA, the CDR3 is TGTGCCAGCAGCTTAGAGAGGGAACCTTACTCCTACGAGCAGTACTTC.

J is TRBJ2-7 and V is TRBV9; TRBD2 matches 12 bases. The CDR3 consists of 14 residues. Losses at the gene ends were 7 bases for V and 4 bases for J; bases not matched to a gene: 6. Looked up from germline, CDR1 is SGDLS and CDR2 is YYNGEE. This CDR3 is CASGRTSGTYEQYF. CDR3 DNA sequence: TGTGCCAGCGGGCGGACTAGCGGGACATACGAGCAGTACTTC.

This clonotype was detected ten times or more. V is TRBV2 and J is TRBJ2-7; possibly TRBD1 for D (5 bases). The V gene lost 8 bases and the J gene lost 3 bases, with 14 bases spanning the gap. Per germline, CDR1 SNHLY and CDR2 FYNNEI. This CDR3 is 13 amino acids long. The CDR3 is CASEQALGYEQYF. The CDR3 nucleotides read TGTGCCAGCGAACAGGCCCTGGGCTACGAGCAGTACTTC.

The chain joins TRBV27 to TRBJ2-7; TRBD1 matches 10 bases. V shed 5 bases, J shed 3 bases, and the junction held 4 bases outside the gene matches. CDR1 is MNHEY and CDR2 is SMNVEV in the germline V gene (reference sequence). The CDR3 has 14 residues. This chain's CDR3 is CASSGQGGFYEQYF. The CDR3 coding sequence is TGTGCCAGCAGTGGACAGGGGGGGTTCTACGAGCAGTACTTC.

The V gene is TRBV28, the J gene TRBJ1-1; a weak D match, TRBD1 (5 bases). CDR3 length: 13 amino acids. The germline V gene has CDR1 MDHEN and CDR2 SYDVKM. V lost 3 bases and J 10 bases, leaving 15 bases between the germline ends. The DNA for the CDR3 is TGTGCCAGCAGTTTTGGGGGAGACCTGGGAGCTTTCTTT. As protein: CASSFGGDLGAFF.

This clonotype was seen a handful of times. The V gene is TRBV5-5, the J gene TRBJ2-6, with 9 bases identical to TRBD1. V dropped 2 bases and J dropped 4; count of bases not matched to a gene: 4. Germline CDR1 and CDR2: SGHKS and YYEKEE (reference sequence). CDR3 length: 16 residues. In nucleotides, the CDR3 is TGTGCCAGCAGCTTATACAGGGGGCGAGGGGCCAACGTCCTGACTTTC. Amino acid sequence: CASSLYRGRGANVLTF.

In this sample, this clonotype turned up a few times. The chain uses TRBV6-1 and TRBJ2-3; no reliable D call. Germline V CDR1 and CDR2: MNHNS, SASEGT. This CDR3 has 15 amino acids. Trimming left V 6 bases short and J 4 bases short, with 17 bases between. Here the CDR3 DNA reads TGTGCCAGCAGAACCCAGCACACAGTCCCAGATACGCAGTATTTT. As protein: CASRTQHTVPDTQYF.

This rearrangement joins TRBV5-1 to TRBJ2-1; D may be TRBD1 (6 bases). V was trimmed by 4 bases and J by 6 bases, leaving 20 bases between them. CDR3 length: 16 residues. Germline loops: CDR1 SGHRS, CDR2 YFSETQ. Here the CDR3 DNA reads TGCGCCAGCAGCCCCACAATTTTCGGGACAACCAATGAGCAGTTCTTC. This sequence encodes CASSPTIFGTTNEQFF.

The rearrangement links TRBV20-1 to TRBJ2-7; maybe TRBD1 (6 bases). Germline CDR1 DFQATT, CDR2 SNEGSKA (reference sequence). The CDR3 contains 15 residues. V gave up 0 bases and J gave up 2 bases, with 14 bases separating them. The CDR3 region has the DNA TGCAGTGCTAGAGATGGTACAGGGATTCCCTACGAGCAGTACTTC. Its protein is CSARDGTGIPYEQYF.

The J gene is TRBJ1-1, the V gene TRBV12-3 or TRBV12-4, with D possibly matching TRBD1 (5 bases). V was pared by 3 bases and J by 7 bases, with 15 bases between. This CDR3 is built from 14 residues. CDR3 DNA: TGTGCCAGCAGTTTCGAGGTTCGGGGGGTTGAAGCTTTCTTT. Amino acids: CASSFEVRGVEAFF.

This clonotype was counted only a few times. The chain recombines TRBV11-2 with TRBJ2-6; 7 nucleotides align to TRBD1. The J segment lost 4 bases and the V segment lost 4 bases, leaving 13 bases of the junction unmatched. The CDR3 is 18 amino acids. Germline loops: CDR1 SGHAT, CDR2 FQNNGV. CDR3: CASSSLDRQGAGANVLTF. As DNA, the CDR3 is TGTGCCAGCAGCTCCTTAGACCGACAGGGTGCCGGGGCCAACGTCCTGACTTTC.